This TCR beta chain came from a study of OX40 agonist ivuxolimab in advanced cancers. As for the study in general: Having had anti-PD-1, anti-PD-L1 or anti-CTLA-4 therapy before was allowed, and approximately 40% had some.

Study-level findings and limits: Dose levels from 0.1 to 3.0 mg/kg saw CD4+ and CD8+ blood T cells expand clonally by week 6. Specificity for antigen went undetermined in the expanded peripheral T cells. Averaged across samples, CD8+ T cells carried more expanded clones than CD4+ did.

Only in-frame clones appear in the TCRdb table, and some are missing; sequencing was by immunoSEQ multiplex PCR. This table holds around 60,000 clones, about 85% found once. The sample holds a few counts of this clone. Its cognate antigen is unknown. The germline V gene encodes CDR1 SGHDT and CDR2 YYEEEE. Losses at the gene ends were 5 bases for V and 4 bases for J; bases not matched to a gene: 23. The CDR3 loop spans 19 amino acids. The input for sequencing was CD4+ or CD8+ T cells sorted from blood, taken in a trial of the OX40 agonist ivuxolimab. This receptor was obtained from an adult with an advanced solid tumor such as melanoma, head and neck, liver or kidney cancer. V gene TRBV5-6 combines with J gene TRBJ2-7, with 8 bases aligning to TRBD1. The CDR3 loop is CASSHVTPTGGAPSYEQYF. DNA of the CDR3: TGTGCCAGCAGTCACGTGACCCCCACAGGGGGTGCACCTTCTTACGAGCAGTACTTC.